The 32 T cell receptor beta chains below all came from one sample that was sequenced in a study of memory CD4+ T cells and cytomegalovirus serostatus. The sort gate was single viable CD3+CD4+CD8-CD45RO+ cells for memory CD4+ T cells. Repertoires were generated with immunoSEQ multiplex PCR, while TCRdb's copy carries only in-frame clones and drops some. The sample lists 55,000 to 60,000 clones; 81% were seen once. Sample: memory CD4+ T cells from blood. Receptors originate from an adult in good health and CMV-seronegative.

This clone is a singleton in its sample. The gene calls are TRBV11-2 and TRBJ1-1, with D unresolved. V was clipped by 1 base and J by 0 bases, with 6 bases between them. This CDR3 contains 14 residues. The germline V gene encodes CDR1 SGHAT and CDR2 FQNNGV. The DNA of the CDR3 is TGTGCCAGCAGCTTAGGACGGATGAACACTGAAGCTTTCTTT. Translated: CASSLGRMNTEAFF. Complete variable domain (other parts from reference TRBV11-2 and TRBJ1-1): EAGVAQSPRYKIIEKRQSVAFWCNPISGHATLYWYQQILGQGPKLLIQFQNNGVVDDSQLPKDRFSAERLKGVDSTLKIQPAKLEDSAVYLCASSLGRMNTEAFFGQGTRLTVV.

The rearrangement uses TRBV7-2 and TRBJ2-7; tentative D call: TRBD2 (7 bases). The ends were cut back, 5 bases at V and 3 bases at J, with 14 bases in the middle. The CDR3 loop spans 14 amino acids. Germline CDR1 SGHTA, CDR2 FQGNSA. CDR3 region: CASSGGAARYEQYF. The CDR3 region has the DNA TGTGCCAGCAGCGGGGGGGCGGCCCGCTACGAGCAGTACTTC.

The gene calls are TRBV5-1 and TRBJ2-2, with D hard to call. CDR1 and CDR2 from the germline V gene are SGHRS and YFSETQ. The CDR3 is 17 amino acids. With 0 bases removed from V and 0 bases from J, the gap between germline ends came to 12 bases. In DNA, the CDR3 is TGCGCCAGCAGCTTGGGAGCAGGCCTAGCGAACACCGGGGAGCTGTTTTTT. Its translation is CASSLGAGLANTGELFF.

The chain combines TRBV28 with TRBJ2-3, with 8 bases lining up with TRBD2. The CDR3 is 15 amino acids. From germline, CDR1 is MDHEN and CDR2 SYDVKM. V dropped 5 bases and J dropped 3; count of bases not matched to a gene: 7. The CDR3 reads CASSRGGAGTDTQYF. The CDR3 DNA reads as TGTGCCAGCAGTCGGGGGGGAGCAGGTACAGATACGCAGTATTTT. Full variable domain (missing parts from reference TRBV28 and TRBJ2-3): DVKVTQSSRYLVKRTGEKVFLECVQDMDHENMFWYRQDPGLGLRLIYFSYDVKMKEKGDIPEGYSVSREKKERFSLILESASTNQTSMYLCASSRGGAGTDTQYFGPGTRLTVL.

The chain joins TRBV4-1 to TRBJ2-2, with TRBD2 identical over 14 bases. This CDR3 contains 18 residues. The germline V gene has CDR1 MGHRA and CDR2 YSYEKL. J lost 4 bases, V lost 1 base, and 5 bases had no gene match. The CDR3 nucleotides are TGCGCCAGCAGCCAAGCTTGGGGACTAGCGGGAGTCACCGGGGAGCTGTTTTTT. Its protein is CASSQAWGLAGVTGELFF.

A single count supports this clone. The chain uses TRBV4-2 and TRBJ2-2; possibly TRBD1 or TRBD2 for D (6 bases each). The CDR3 spans 17 residues. Between the trimmed V and J ends, which lost 7 bases and 6 bases, there was a span of 24 bases. Germline values: CDR1 LGHNA, CDR2 YNFKEQ. CDR3 in DNA: TGTGCCAGCACCGAAGAGATCGGGGGCGGTCGGTCCGGGGAGCTGTTTTTT. Protein: CASTEEIGGGRSGELFF.

This clone was seen only once. The V gene is TRBV7-2, the J gene TRBJ2-2; a weak D match, TRBD2 (7 bases). Trimming removed 6 bases from V and 5 bases from J, with 16 bases in between. Germline V gene lookup returns CDR1 SGHTA and CDR2 FQGNSA. This CDR3 region has 15 residues. CDR3 sequence reads: CASSQRGGRTGELFF. The CDR3 nucleotides are TGTGCCAGCAGTCAGAGGGGGGGGCGGACCGGGGAGCTGTTTTTT. Full variable domain (outside the CDR3, taken from reference TRBV7-2 and TRBJ2-2): GAGVSQSPSNKVTEKGKDVELRCDPISGHTALYWYRQSLGQGLEFLIYFQGNSAPDKSGLPSDRFSAERTGGSVSTLTIQRTQQEDSAVYLCASSQRGGRTGELFFGEGSRLTVL.

V is TRBV30 and J is TRBJ1-1, with unresolved D. Trimming cost V 4 bases and J 3 bases, with 15 bases left between them. Germline CDR1 is GTSNPN and CDR2 is SVGIG (reference sequence). The CDR3 loop spans 14 amino acids. The CDR3 region is CAWTPRGGYTEAFF. For the CDR3, the DNA is TGTGCCTGGACCCCGCGTGGAGGGTACACTGAAGCTTTCTTT. The entire variable domain, with the rest obtained from reference TRBV30 and TRBJ1-1, is as follows: SQTIHQWPATLVQPVGSPLSLECTVEGTSNPNLYWYRQAAGRGLQLLFYSVGIGQISSEVPQNLSASRPQDRQFILSSKKLLLSDSGFYLCAWTPRGGYTEAFFGQGTRLTVV.

The chain carries TRBV5-1 and TRBJ2-1; TRBD2 aligns across 7 bases. Trimming took 2 bases from V and 8 from J; bases not matched to a gene: 10. This CDR3 region has 15 residues. The germline V gene encodes CDR1 SGHRS and CDR2 YFSETQ. The CDR3 loop reads CASSFVKGGLHEQFF. The CDR3 coding sequence is TGCGCCAGCAGCTTCGTTAAGGGAGGGTTGCATGAGCAGTTCTTC.

This chain joins TRBV19 and TRBJ2-1; 7 bases match TRBD2. CDR3 length: 17 residues. Per the germline V gene, CDR1 is LNHDA and CDR2 is SQIVND (reference sequence). With V trimmed by 5 bases and J by 1 base, 11 bases remained unmatched. Here the CDR3 DNA reads TGTGCCAGTAGTGGGGCGGGGGATTTAGGTTCCTACAATGAGCAGTTCTTC. Amino acid sequence: CASSGAGDLGSYNEQFF.

The chain has TRBV28 and TRBJ2-7; TRBD2 is a possible D gene (6 bases). The CDR3 loop spans 15 amino acids. The V and J ends lost 7 bases and 6 bases respectively, with 22 bases between them. Germline V gives CDR1 MDHEN, CDR2 SYDVKM. The CDR3 DNA reads as TGTGCCAGCAACTCTAGGGGATCCGGGGGTTCCGAGCAGTACTTC. Amino acids: CASNSRGSGGSEQYF.

The chain recombines TRBV28 with TRBJ2-1; 9 nucleotides line up with TRBD1. The CDR3 is made up of 14 amino acids. With 2 bases clipped from V and 7 bases from J, the junction kept 3 bases outside the gene matches. CDR1 is MDHEN and CDR2 is SYDVKM in the germline V gene. The CDR3 loop reads CASSLLGQGNEQFF. CDR3 sequence (DNA): TGTGCCAGCAGTTTACTGGGACAGGGAAATGAGCAGTTCTTC. The full variable domain, its missing parts supplied by reference TRBV28 and TRBJ2-1, is DVKVTQSSRYLVKRTGEKVFLECVQDMDHENMFWYRQDPGLGLRLIYFSYDVKMKEKGDIPEGYSVSREKKERFSLILESASTNQTSMYLCASSLLGQGNEQFFGPGTRLTVL.

The chain combines TRBV15 with TRBJ1-4; no firm D call. Germline assignment: CDR1 LNHNV and CDR2 YYDKDF (reference sequence). The CDR3 has 15 residues. V was pared by 0 bases and J by 7 bases, with 12 bases between. The DNA of the CDR3 is TGTGCCACCAGCAGAGATCAAGGCGCGGTTGAAAAACTGTTTTTT. This encodes CATSRDQGAVEKLFF.

On this clone itself: The same CDR3 can be traced to other DNA sequences in this sample. The chain recombines TRBV5-6 with TRBJ2-5; D gene uncertain. This CDR3 comprises 13 residues. Germline CDR1 and CDR2: SGHDT and YYEEEE. V dropped 1 base and J dropped 5 bases, with 9 bases sitting between them. CDR3 residues: CASSLRSGETQYF. The CDR3 DNA reads as TGTGCCAGCAGCTTGCGTTCAGGCGAGACCCAGTACTTC. The full variable domain, its missing parts supplied by reference TRBV5-6 and TRBJ2-5, is DAGVTQSPTHLIKTRGQQVTLRCSPKSGHDTVSWYQQALGQGPQFIFQYYEEEERQRGNFPDRFSGHQFPNYSSELNVNALLLGDSALYLCASSLRSGETQYFGPGTRLLVL.

V gene TRBV5-1 combines with J gene TRBJ1-1; possible D gene TRBD1, 5 bases. Trimming left V 3 bases short and J 1 base short, with 10 bases between. The CDR3 has 14 residues. Germline V gives CDR1 SGHRS, CDR2 YFSETQ. The CDR3 reads CASSSRQGNTEAFF. CDR3 sequence (DNA): TGCGCCAGCAGCTCCCGCCAGGGGAACACTGAAGCTTTCTTT.

The CDR3 nucleotides are TGTGCCAGCAGTTACTCGAGATGGCAGAGCAACTATGGCTACACCTTC. It codes for CASSYSRWQSNYGYTF. The rearrangement links TRBV6-5 to TRBJ1-2; no reliable D call. V lost 0 bases to trimming and J lost 2 bases, with 13 bases between them. CDR1 and CDR2 (germline): MNHEY, SVGAGI. This CDR3 spans 16 amino acids.

This clone was seen a few times. The chain uses TRBV5-1 and TRBJ2-4, with 9 bases identical to TRBD1. The CDR3 has 16 amino acids. V trimming: 4 bases; J trimming: 1 base; junction bases outside the gene matches: 6. CDR1 is SGHRS, CDR2 YFSETQ, per germline. The CDR3 region has the DNA TGCGCCAGCAGCCCGGGACAGGGAAGCGCCAAAAACATTCAGTACTTC. This encodes CASSPGQGSAKNIQYF.

The V call is TRBV2, the J call TRBJ1-1, with 7 bases aligning to TRBD1. In germline, CDR1 is SNHLY, CDR2 FYNNEI. This CDR3 is 16 amino acids long. V lost 6 bases to trimming and J lost 0 bases; unmatched junction nucleotides: 10. CDR3 DNA sequence: TGTGCCAGCAGCGGACAGGAGACAAGAATGAACACTGAAGCTTTCTTT. Its translation is CASSGQETRMNTEAFF.

The chain joins TRBV2 to TRBJ2-5; 10 nucleotides match TRBD2. Losses at the gene ends were 2 bases for V and 2 bases for J; bases not matched to a gene: 5. The CDR3 runs 16 residues. Germline CDR1 SNHLY, CDR2 FYNNEI. The chain's CDR3 is CASSERASGGQETQYF. CDR3 DNA: TGTGCCAGCAGTGAACGCGCTAGCGGGGGACAAGAGACCCAGTACTTC.

V usage is TRBV18 and J usage is TRBJ1-1; D call uncertain. Deletions cut 1 base from V and 3 bases from J, with 12 bases between. The CDR3 is 15 amino acids. Germline loops: CDR1 KGHSH, CDR2 LQKENI. CDR3 sequence reads: CASSPQGGLDTEAFF. The CDR3 region has the DNA TGTGCCAGCTCACCACAGGGAGGGTTGGACACTGAAGCTTTCTTT.

The chain uses TRBV9 and TRBJ2-3; TRBD1 or TRBD2 may be the D gene (5 bases each). The V and J ends lost 3 bases and 4 bases respectively, with 24 bases between them. CDR1 and CDR2 from the germline V gene are SGDLS and YYNGEE. This CDR3 comprises 18 residues. CDR3 sequence: CASSEGTGDRLIPDTQYF. In DNA form, the CDR3 reads TGTGCCAGCAGCGAGGGGACCGGGGACCGACTTATCCCAGATACGCAGTATTTT.

This clone was counted a single time. The genes are TRBV25-1 and TRBJ2-1; the D gene is possibly TRBD2 (5 bases). Deletions cut 6 bases from V and 7 bases from J, with 19 bases between. CDR1 and CDR2 from the germline V gene are MGHDK and SYGVNS. This CDR3 contains 15 residues. The CDR3 DNA sequence: TGTGCCAGCAGCCCCTTTACGGGAAGAAAGAATGAGCAGTTCTTC. Encoded protein: CASSPFTGRKNEQFF.

This chain joins TRBV7-3 and TRBJ1-2, with TRBD1 matching 7 bases. After removal of 8 bases from V and 4 bases from J, the junction contained 10 bases not matched to a gene. This CDR3 contains 14 residues. CDR1 is SGHTA, CDR2 FQGTGA, per germline. CDR3 sequence reads: CASRLERQGYGYTF. CDR3 DNA: TGTGCCAGCCGCCTGGAAAGACAGGGCTATGGCTACACCTTC. The whole variable domain, filled in from reference TRBV7-3 and TRBJ1-2, reads GAGVSQTPSNKVTEKGKYVELRCDPISGHTALYWYRQSLGQGPEFLIYFQGTGAADDSGLPNDRFFAVRPEGSVSTLKIQRTERGDSAVYLCASRLERQGYGYTFGSGTRLTVV.

Note on this clone: Being one base from a much bigger clone, this may be a read error. The rearrangement links TRBV6-5 to TRBJ1-1; TRBD1 matches at 7 bases. The CDR3 spans 12 residues. Germline loops: CDR1 MNHEY, CDR2 SVGAGI. Germline trimming cut 6 bases from V and 4 bases from J; bases unmatched to any gene: 2. The CDR3 is CASRDRSTEAFF. The CDR3 DNA is TGTGCCAGCAGGGACAGGAGCACTGAAGCTTTCTTT.

V is TRBV28 and J is TRBJ1-2; D ambiguous. The CDR3 covers 11 residues. CDR1 is MDHEN and CDR2 is SYDVKM in the germline V gene. Trimming removed 6 bases at V and 2 bases at J, with 4 bases between. The CDR3 DNA is TGTGCCAGCAGGGTAAACTATGGCTACACCTTC. It encodes CASRVNYGYTF.

CDR3 loop: CASSETAGANVLTF. The CDR3 DNA is TGTGCCAGCAGTGAAACTGCTGGGGCCAACGTCCTGACTTTC. V is TRBV6-1 and J is TRBJ2-6, with D unresolved. This CDR3 spans 14 amino acids. Trimming removed 2 bases at V and 2 bases at J, with 4 bases between. Germline V gene lookup returns CDR1 MNHNS and CDR2 SASEGT.

The genes are TRBV4-2 and TRBJ1-5, with 7 positions matching TRBD1. V was clipped by 0 bases and J by 0 bases; unmatched bases: 8. This CDR3 spans 18 amino acids. In germline, CDR1 is LGHNA, CDR2 YNFKEQ. This chain's CDR3 is CASSQDPGGEYSNQPQHF. DNA of the CDR3: TGTGCCAGCAGCCAAGATCCAGGGGGAGAGTATAGCAATCAGCCCCAGCATTTT.

The chain links TRBV5-1 to TRBJ2-3, with D perhaps matching TRBD2 (5 bases). From germline, CDR1 is SGHRS and CDR2 YFSETQ. CDR3 length equals 15 residues. V lost 0 bases, J lost 3 bases, and 11 bases lay in between. CDR3 residues: CASSLEFTGTDTQYF. Written as DNA, the CDR3 is TGCGCCAGCAGCTTGGAATTTACGGGGACAGATACGCAGTATTTT.

The V gene is TRBV7-9, the J gene TRBJ2-5; TRBD2 matches at 13 bases. Germline lookup yields CDR1 SEHNR and CDR2 FQNEAQ (reference sequence). J lost 5 bases, V lost 5 bases, and 8 bases had no gene match. The CDR3 runs to 16 residues. The DNA for the CDR3 is TGTGCCAGCAGCCAACTAAGGACTAGCGGGAGTGAGACCCAGTACTTC. Protein product: CASSQLRTSGSETQYF.

The chain combines TRBV30 with TRBJ2-1, with D hard to call. Germline-derived CDR1 and CDR2 are GTSNPN and SVGIG (reference sequence). V lost 4 bases and J lost 0, with 10 bases in between. The CDR3 is made up of 14 amino acids. For the CDR3, the DNA is TGTGCCTGGATGCGGATCAGCTCCTACAATGAGCAGTTCTTC. It yields the protein CAWMRISSYNEQFF.

The chain has TRBV7-2 and TRBJ1-2; D unresolved. The germline gives CDR1 SGHTA, CDR2 FQGNSA. The CDR3 covers 13 residues. V lost 2 bases and J lost 8, with 12 bases in between. This CDR3 is CASSLLTAGGYTF. The CDR3 nucleotides are TGTGCCAGCAGCTTATTAACTGCGGGCGGCTACACCTTC.

The chain has TRBV28 and TRBJ1-1; D might be TRBD1 (5 bases). This CDR3 has 11 residues. The germline CDR1 and CDR2 sequences are MDHEN and SYDVKM. V gave up 1 base and J gave up 9 bases, with 6 bases separating them. CDR3 sequence: CASSLSGKAFF. The CDR3 region has the DNA TGTGCCAGCAGTTTATCAGGGAAAGCTTTCTTT.